This T cell receptor beta chain comes out of a study of OX40 agonist ivuxolimab in advanced cancers. Study summary: As their treatment, patients were administered ivuxolimab, an agonistic anti-OX40 (CD134) antibody. Therapy given before enrollment (anti-PD-1, anti-PD-L1 or anti-CTLA-4) was allowed, and 40% to 50% had some. Regarding the study as a whole: Among expanded peripheral T cells, antigen specificity went undetermined.

This clone has a handful of counts. Its antigen is not known. Exclusion applied to patients with autoimmune disease history or systemic immunosuppression. The method was immunoSEQ multiplex PCR; TCRdb's version includes in-frame clones alone and lacks a portion of them. Of 65,000 to 85,000 clones in the sample, around 84% are singletons; the top ten hold approximately 2%. CDR1 and CDR2 from the germline V gene are SGHDN and FVKESK. This CDR3 region has 15 residues. The V gene lost 0 bases and the J gene lost 1 base, with 9 bases spanning the gap. V gene TRBV14 combines with J gene TRBJ1-1; D ambiguous. The receptor's source is an adult with an advanced solid tumor such as melanoma, head and neck, liver or kidney cancer. The sequencing used CD4+ or CD8+ T cells sorted from blood, collected in a trial of the OX40 agonist ivuxolimab. DNA for the CDR3: TGTGCCAGCAGCCAAGATCTCAAAGAGAACACTGAAGCTTTCTTT. It codes for CASSQDLKENTEAFF.